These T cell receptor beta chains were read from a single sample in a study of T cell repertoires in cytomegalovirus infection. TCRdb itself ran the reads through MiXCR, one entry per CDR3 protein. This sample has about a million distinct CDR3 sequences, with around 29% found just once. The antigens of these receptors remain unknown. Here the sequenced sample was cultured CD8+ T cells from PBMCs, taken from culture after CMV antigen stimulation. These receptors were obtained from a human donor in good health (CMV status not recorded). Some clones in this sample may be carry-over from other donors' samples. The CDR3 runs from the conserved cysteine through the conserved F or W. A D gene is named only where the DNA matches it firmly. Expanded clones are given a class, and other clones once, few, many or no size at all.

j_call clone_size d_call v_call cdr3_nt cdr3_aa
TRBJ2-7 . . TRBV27 TGTGCCAGCAGCGGGGCGGGGGCCAACTACGAGCAGTACTTC CASSGAGANYEQYF
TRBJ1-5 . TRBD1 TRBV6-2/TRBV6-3 TGTGCCAGCAGTACTGACGAGACAGGGCTTTCCAATCAGCCCCAGCATTTT CASSTDETGLSNQPQHF
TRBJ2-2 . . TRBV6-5 TGTGCCAGCAGAGTAGGACTCGGGGAGCTGTTTTTT CASRVGLGELFF
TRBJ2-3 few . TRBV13 TGTGCCAGTAAAGCCCGGTCTAGCACAGATACGCAGTATTTT CASKARSSTDTQYF
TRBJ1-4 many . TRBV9 TGTGCCAGCAGCGAGACAGGCGCCGGGGAAAAACTGTTTTTT CASSETGAGEKLFF
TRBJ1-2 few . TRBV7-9 TGTGCCAGCAGAAACCGGGACCCCGGCTACACCTTC CASRNRDPGYTF
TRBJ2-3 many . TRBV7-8 TGTGCCAGCAGCTTAACAGGTGGGGGGGCTACAGATACGCAGTATTTT CASSLTGGGATDTQYF
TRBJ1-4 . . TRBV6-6 TGTGCCAGCAGTTACACAGTAACTAATGAAAATCTGTTTTTT CASSYTVTNENLFF
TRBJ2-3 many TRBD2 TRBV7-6 TGTGCCAGCAGCCCGGGGGGATTTAGCACAGATACGCAGTATTTT CASSPGGFSTDTQYF
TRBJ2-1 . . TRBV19 TGTGCCAGTAGTATAGGGGGACACCTTAACAATGAGCAGTTCTTC CASSIGGHLNNEQFF
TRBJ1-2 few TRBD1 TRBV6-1 TGTGCCAGCAACCCGTACAGGGGCAGCTATGGCTACACCTTC CASNPYRGSYGYTF
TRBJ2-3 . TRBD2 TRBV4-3 TGCGCCAGCAGCCTAGAATGGCGGGGGGCCAACCTCAAGCACTCCACAGATACGCAGTATTTT CASSLEWRGANLKHSTDTQYF
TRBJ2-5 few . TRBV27 TGTGCCAGCAGCCAGCGGACAGCTCACCAAGAGACCCAGTACTTC CASSQRTAHQETQYF
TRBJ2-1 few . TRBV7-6 TGTGCCAGCAGCCCGCTGGCCTTAGAATACAATGAGCAGTTCTTC CASSPLALEYNEQFF
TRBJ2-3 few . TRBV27 TGTGCCAGCAGTTTATCCCCCCAAGGAGATACGCAGTATTTT CASSLSPQGDTQYF
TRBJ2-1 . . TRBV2 TGTGCCAGCAGTGAATCGGGGGCCGCCAGTTATGACAATGAGCAGTTCTTC CASSESGAASYDNEQFF
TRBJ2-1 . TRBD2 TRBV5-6 TGTGCCAGCAGCCCAAGAGCGGGGGGCTCCTACAATGAGCAGTTCTTC CASSPRAGGSYNEQFF
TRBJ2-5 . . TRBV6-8 TGTGCCAGCAGTTGGACCAATCAAGAGACCCAGTACTTC CASSWTNQETQYF
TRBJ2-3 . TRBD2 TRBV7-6 TGTGCCAGCAGCCAACTAGCGGGGGGGGGGACAGATACGCAGTATTTT CASSQLAGGGTDTQYF
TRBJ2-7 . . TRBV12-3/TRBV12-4 TGTGCCAGCAGTGCCCGTGGGCCCTACGAGCAGTACTTC CASSARGPYEQYF
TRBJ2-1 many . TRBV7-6 TGTGCCAGCAGCTTAGGGGAGCGGCAGGGCGGTGAGCAGTTCTTC CASSLGERQGGEQFF
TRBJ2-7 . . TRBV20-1 TGCAGTGCTACGGTGGTCTTGAGCTCCTACGAGCAGTACTTC CSATVVLSSYEQYF
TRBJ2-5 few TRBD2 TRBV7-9 TGTGCCAGCAGCATGACTAGCGGCCAAGAGACCCAGTACTTC CASSMTSGQETQYF
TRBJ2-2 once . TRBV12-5 TGTGCTAGTGGTTTGGTAATGCAGGGGCACACCGGGGAGCTGTTTTTT CASGLVMQGHTGELFF
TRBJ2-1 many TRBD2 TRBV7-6 TGTGCCAGCAGCTTGGGGGAGGGATTTGGCAATGAGCAGTTCTTC CASSLGEGFGNEQFF
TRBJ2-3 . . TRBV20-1 TGCAGTGCTCCCGTGAGCACAGATACGCAGTATTTT CSAPVSTDTQYF
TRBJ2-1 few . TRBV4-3 TGCGCCAGCAGCCAAGACGGTCAGGTTTTAAGTAATGAGCAGTTCTTC CASSQDGQVLSNEQFF
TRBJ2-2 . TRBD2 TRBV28 TGTGCCAGCAGTCCGGGACTAGCGGGGAAACGTACCGGGGAGCTGTTTTTT CASSPGLAGKRTGELFF
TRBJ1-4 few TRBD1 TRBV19 TGTGCCAGTAGTCCCTCGACAGGGAGTAGTGAAAAACTGTTTTTT CASSPSTGSSEKLFF
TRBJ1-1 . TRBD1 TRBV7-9 TGTGCCAGCAGCTCCGACAGGGGGCAGAATACTGAAGCTTTCTTT CASSSDRGQNTEAFF
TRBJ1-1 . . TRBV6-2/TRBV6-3 TGTGCCAGCCACGGGGGAGGGTGGACTGAAGCTTTCTTT CASHGGGWTEAFF
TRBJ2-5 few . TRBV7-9 TGTGCCAGCAGGGGGCGAGGGGGACAAGAGACCCAGTACTTC CASRGRGGQETQYF
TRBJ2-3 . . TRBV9 TGTGCCAGCAGGCGGGACGGCCACACAGATACGCAGTATTTT CASRRDGHTDTQYF
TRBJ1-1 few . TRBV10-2 TGCGCCAGCAATCCGACCCGAAACACTGAAGCTTTCTTT CASNPTRNTEAFF
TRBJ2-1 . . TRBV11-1 TGTGCCAGCAGCAAAGCCCCTCGGGCAGGTTACAATGAGCAGTTCTTC CASSKAPRAGYNEQFF
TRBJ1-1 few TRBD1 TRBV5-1 TGCGCCAGCAGCTTCACCGGACAGGGGGCGATGAACACTGAAGCTTTCTTT CASSFTGQGAMNTEAFF
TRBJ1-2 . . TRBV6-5 TGTGCCAGCAGTTATGGGGGCGGCTATGGCTACACCTTC CASSYGGGYGYTF
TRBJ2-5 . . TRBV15 TGTGCCACCAGCCGAGGCGTAGGTCGGTCAGAGACCCAGTACTTC CATSRGVGRSETQYF
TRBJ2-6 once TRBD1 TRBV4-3 TGCGCCAGCAGCCACGGAACAGGGGAAATACCCAACGTCCTGACTTTC CASSHGTGEIPNVLTF
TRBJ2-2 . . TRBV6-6 TGTGCCACCACCTCAGGGGGGAGAACCGGGGAGCTGTTTTTT CATTSGGRTGELFF
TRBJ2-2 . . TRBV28 TGTGCCAGCACCTGGGGGCCGTACACCGGGGAGCTGTTTTTT CASTWGPYTGELFF
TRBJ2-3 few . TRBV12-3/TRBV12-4 TGTGCCAGCAGTTTAGCTATGGGGGTTGAGGGCACAGATACGCAGTATTTT CASSLAMGVEGTDTQYF
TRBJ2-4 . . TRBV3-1 TGTACCAGCAGCGGACGAAAAGCCAAAAACATTCAGTACTTC CTSSGRKAKNIQYF
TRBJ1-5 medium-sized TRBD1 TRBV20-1 TGCAGTGCGACGCAGGGGGTAAATCAGCCCCAGCATTTT CSATQGVNQPQHF
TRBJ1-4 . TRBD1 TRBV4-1 TGCGCCAGCAGCCAACATTCAGGGGGGACTAATGAAAAACTGTTTTTT CASSQHSGGTNEKLFF
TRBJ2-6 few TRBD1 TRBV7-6 TGTGCCAGCAGCGACCCTTGGGTACAGGGGCGCTCTGGGGCCAACGTCCTGACTTTC CASSDPWVQGRSGANVLTF
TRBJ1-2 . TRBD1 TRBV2 TGTGCCAGCAGTGAAGGGGGACAGCTGAACTATGGCTACACCTTC CASSEGGQLNYGYTF
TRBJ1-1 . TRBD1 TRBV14 TGTGCCAGCAGCCAAGACGACCAGGGGGTCGATGAAGCTTTCTTT CASSQDDQGVDEAFF
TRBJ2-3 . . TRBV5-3 TGTGCCAGCCTAGGACCCGACACAGATACGCAGTATTTT CASLGPDTDTQYF
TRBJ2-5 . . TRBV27 TGTGCCAGCATCGGGGGTAGCCAAGAGACCCAGTACTTC CASIGGSQETQYF
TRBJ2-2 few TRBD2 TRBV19 TGTGCCAGTAGTATAGCCCGGAGGGAGGGGACCGGGGAGCTGTTTTTT CASSIARREGTGELFF
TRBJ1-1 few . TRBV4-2 TGTGCCAGCAGCCAAGCCGACAGAGAAGCTTTCTTT CASSQADREAFF
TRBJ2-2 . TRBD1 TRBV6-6 TGTGCCCTTATAGCCGAGACAGGGGAGATCACCGGGGAGCTGTTTTTT CALIAETGEITGELFF
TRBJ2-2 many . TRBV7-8 TGTGCCAGCAGCTTAAGTTGGGGGGCCGGGGAGCTGTTTTTT CASSLSWGAGELFF
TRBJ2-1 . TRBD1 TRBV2 TGTGCCAGTAGTGGGCGGGACAGGACATACAATGAGCAGTTCTTC CASSGRDRTYNEQFF
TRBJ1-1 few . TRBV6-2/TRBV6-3 TGTGCCAGCAGTATTCCCGGGACGCAAGAAGCTTTCTTT CASSIPGTQEAFF
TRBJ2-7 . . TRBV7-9 TGTGCCAGCAGCCAGGAAGCTCGGCCCTACGAGCAGTACTTC CASSQEARPYEQYF
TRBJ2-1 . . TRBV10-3 TGTGCCATCAGTGAGTCCCATGAGCAGTTCTTC CAISESHEQFF
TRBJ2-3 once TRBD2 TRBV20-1 TGCGGTGCTCCGGGACTAGCGGGCACAGATACGCAGTATTTT CGAPGLAGTDTQYF
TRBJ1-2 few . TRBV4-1 TGCGCCAGCAGCCAAAGGACTCCTTATGGCTACACCTTC CASSQRTPYGYTF